This T cell receptor (beta chain) was identified in a study of early stage breast cancer tumors. About the research overall: The ER+/PR+/HER2- tumors included 7 or 8 ductal and four lobular carcinomas. Average read coverage per sample was 7.5 to 10-fold. Study conclusions and caveats: Blood repertoires resembled normal breast more than tumor.

The protocol was immunoSEQ multiplex PCR, while the TCRdb copy is restricted to in-frame clones and leaves out a portion. The sample holds some 11,000 clones, 75% to 85% seen once. The CDR3 contains 17 residues. V lost 4 bases to trimming and J lost 2 bases; unmatched junction nucleotides: 7. CDR1 and CDR2 from the germline V gene are SGDLS and YYNGEE. A remark on this clone: Its antigen is unidentified.

Specimen: breast tumor tissue. The TCR sequence derives from a person aged 65 to 85 with breast cancer. The J gene is TRBJ2-3, the V gene TRBV9; 13 bases are a match to TRBD2. CDR3 loop: CASSLPGLAGLTDTQYF. The CDR3 nucleotides are TGTGCCAGCAGCCTACCGGGACTAGCGGGACTCACAGATACGCAGTATTTT.